The 13 T cell receptor beta chains given below trace back to one sample, sequenced in a study of T cell responses to AZD1222 COVID-19 vaccine. Produced via immunoSEQ multiplex PCR; TCRdb's table is partial and in-frame only. This table has about 81,000 clones, 85% to 95% appearing once. The sequencing used peripheral blood, collected 28 days after the second AZD1222 dose. All receptors derive from an adult who received the AZD1222 COVID-19 vaccine.

The table lists this clone with a count of one. This chain uses TRBV29-1 with TRBJ2-1; D is perhaps TRBD1 (6 bases). This CDR3 is built from 16 residues. The V gene's germline CDR1 is SQVTM and CDR2 ANQGSEA. The V end lost 8 bases, the J end lost 1 base, and 21 bases lay between the germline ends. CDR3 DNA: TGCAGCTTATCCCCTGAGGGGGTTTATTCCTACAATGAGCAGTTCTTC. Protein product: CSLSPEGVYSYNEQFF.

The chain has TRBV5-4 and TRBJ1-2; the D gene is possibly TRBD1 (5 bases). The CDR3 runs 13 residues. Trimming removed 0 bases at V and 4 bases at J, with 7 bases between. In germline, CDR1 is SGHNT, CDR2 YYREEE (reference sequence). CDR3 sequence reads: CASSLGGGYGYTF. The CDR3 region has the DNA TGTGCCAGCAGCTTGGGGGGGGGCTATGGCTACACCTTC.

This clone was detected only once. The chain carries TRBV6-5 and TRBJ1-3, with TRBD1 matching 8 bases. J gave up 4 bases and V 2 bases, and 7 bases lay outside the gene matches. Germline loops: CDR1 MNHEY, CDR2 SVGAGI. The CDR3 consists of 16 residues. The CDR3 DNA reads as TGTGCCAGCAGTTACCAATTCAGGGGGCGAGGAAACACCATATATTTT. Translated, it gives CASSYQFRGRGNTIYF.

The chain couples TRBV28 to TRBJ1-2; D not certain. The germline V gene has CDR1 MDHEN and CDR2 SYDVKM. The length of the CDR3 is 12 residues. Trimming removed 8 bases from V and 1 base from J, with 8 bases in between. CDR3 region: CASSTVNYGYTF. The CDR3 coding sequence is TGTGCCAGCTCTACGGTTAACTATGGCTACACCTTC.

This chain links TRBV5-4 with TRBJ2-5; 9 bases match TRBD2. The trim removed 3 bases at V and 5 bases at J, leaving 8 bases unmatched. This CDR3 is built from 15 residues. From germline, CDR1 is SGHNT and CDR2 YYREEE (reference sequence). In DNA form, the CDR3 reads TGTGCCAGCAGCTCTGCTAGCGGGGAGACCGAGACCCAGTACTTC. It is translated as CASSSASGETETQYF.

The rearrangement links TRBV7-9 to TRBJ1-2; D is unresolved. The CDR3 is 16 residues long. The V gene's germline CDR1 is SEHNR and CDR2 FQNEAQ (reference sequence). Trimming pared 1 base from V and 5 bases from J, leaving 17 bases between. The CDR3 loop reads CASSLEVRTTQYGYTF. The CDR3 DNA reads as TGTGCCAGCAGCTTAGAAGTGCGGACGACCCAATATGGCTACACCTTC. The full variable domain, rest sourced from reference TRBV7-9 and TRBJ1-2, is DTGVSQNPRHKITKRGQNVTFRCDPISEHNRLYWYRQTLGQGPEFLTYFQNEAQLEKSRLLSDRFSAERPKGSFSTLEIQRTEQGDSAMYLCASSLEVRTTQYGYTFGSGTRLTVV.

This chain links TRBV4-1 with TRBJ2-7; D may correspond to TRBD1 or TRBD2 (5 bases each). CDR1 MGHRA and CDR2 YSYEKL come from the germline V gene. Trimming took off 0 bases at V and 4 bases at J, with 10 bases between the two ends. This CDR3 comprises 14 residues. CDR3 residues: CASSQEPRGYEQYF. The CDR3 bases are TGCGCCAGCAGCCAAGAACCGAGGGGTTACGAGCAGTACTTC.

Written as DNA, the CDR3 is TGCAGCGCTGGGACAGGGAAGGGAACTAATGAAAAACTGTTTTTT. It translates to CSAGTGKGTNEKLFF. The chain links TRBV29-1 to TRBJ1-4; 9 positions match TRBD1. Losses at the gene ends were 7 bases for V and 1 base for J; bases not matched to a gene: 7. The CDR3 totals 15 residues. Per germline, CDR1 SQVTM and CDR2 ANQGSEA.

J is TRBJ1-4 and V is TRBV5-4, with a tentative D call TRBD1 (5 bases). Germline values: CDR1 SGHNT, CDR2 YYREEE (reference sequence). Trimming pared 0 bases from V and 5 bases from J, leaving 14 bases between. The CDR3 runs to 16 residues. The CDR3 DNA follows: TGTGCCAGCAGCTTGGCCTGGGGGAATGAAAATGAAAAACTGTTTTTT. This sequence encodes CASSLAWGNENEKLFF.

This clone was detected only a few times. This chain uses TRBV7-9 with TRBJ2-5, with 10 bases fitting TRBD1. Germline V gene sequence: CDR1 SEHNR, CDR2 FQNEAQ (reference sequence). This CDR3 contains 15 residues. V was pared by 5 bases and J by 5 bases, with 8 bases of the junction left unmatched. CDR3 region: CASSPDRGRWETQYF. DNA for the CDR3: TGTGCCAGCAGCCCCGACAGGGGGCGTTGGGAGACCCAGTACTTC.

This sequence joins TRBV24-1 and TRBJ2-2; D possibly matches TRBD1 or TRBD2 (5 bases each). CDR3 length: 15 residues. Per germline, CDR1 KGHDR and CDR2 SFDVKD. V was shortened by 5 bases and J by 5 bases, with 14 bases between the two germline ends. This chain's CDR3 is CATSGAGTGTGELFF. CDR3 nucleotides: TGTGCCACCAGTGGCGCAGGGACCGGAACCGGGGAGCTGTTTTTT.

The chain employs TRBV18 and TRBJ1-4; TRBD1 aligns across 8 bases. Germline trimming cut 3 bases from V and 4 bases from J; bases unmatched to any gene: 10. The CDR3 sequence is 17 residues long. From germline, CDR1 is KGHSH and CDR2 LQKENI. For the CDR3, the DNA is TGTGCCAGCTCACCGCGGACCCACAGGGGGGGTAATGAAAAACTGTTTTTT. Translation: CASSPRTHRGGNEKLFF.

The chain combines TRBV5-4 with TRBJ1-3; TRBD1 is a possible D gene (6 bases). Germline loops: CDR1 SGHNT, CDR2 YYREEE (reference sequence). The CDR3 totals 14 residues. The germline V and J ends were trimmed by 8 bases and 2 bases, with 14 bases remaining between them. CDR3 nucleotide sequence: TGTGCCAGTCATGAGGGGGGGACTGGAAACACCATATATTTT. Amino acid sequence: CASHEGGTGNTIYF.